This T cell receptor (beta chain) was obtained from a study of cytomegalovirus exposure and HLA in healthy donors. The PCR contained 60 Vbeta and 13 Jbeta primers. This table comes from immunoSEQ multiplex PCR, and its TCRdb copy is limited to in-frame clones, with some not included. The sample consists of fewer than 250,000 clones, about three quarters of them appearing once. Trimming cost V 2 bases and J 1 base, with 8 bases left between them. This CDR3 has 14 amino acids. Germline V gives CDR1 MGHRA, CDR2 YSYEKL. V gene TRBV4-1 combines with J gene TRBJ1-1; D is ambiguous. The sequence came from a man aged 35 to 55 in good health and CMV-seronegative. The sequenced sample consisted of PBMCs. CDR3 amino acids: CASSQIDWNTEAFF. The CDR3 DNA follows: TGCGCCAGCAGCCAAATTGACTGGAACACTGAAGCTTTCTTT.